This is a list of T cell receptor beta chains from one sample in a study of sequential checkpoint blockade in melanoma. Assay used: immunoSEQ multiplex PCR; TCRdb lists only in-frame clones, some missing. The table has some 2,200 clones, roughly 19% seen once. The sample was tumor tissue (inferred from file names), taken from a patient given nivolumab and ipilimumab in sequence. Every receptor here comes from a human donor with melanoma. Each CDR3 is given with its conserved first and last residue. The D gene is left open where the match is weak. Clone size is stated in some rows and not others, as once, few, many or a class when expanded.

D gene | J gene | clone size | V gene | CDR3 protein
TRBD1 | TRBJ1-2 | few | TRBV19 | CASSTSQGAYGYTF
NA | TRBJ2-5 | few | TRBV11-3 | CASSLGQGRIETQYF
TRBD1 | TRBJ1-4 | few | TRBV18 | CASSAGTAPEKLFF
NA | TRBJ2-2 | few | TRBV28 | CASSRNPGELFF
TRBD1 | TRBJ1-6 | NA | TRBV19 | CASSRDRGNSPLHF
TRBD1 | TRBJ2-2 | NA | TRBV4-1 | CASSQGPGQSTGELFF
TRBD1 | TRBJ1-1 | medium-sized | TRBV6-8 | CASSVDRESTEAFF
NA | TRBJ2-5 | medium-sized | TRBV6-8 | CASSYVPEETQYF
NA | TRBJ1-5 | NA | TRBV6-8 | CASRPQLGTVSNQPQHF
NA | TRBJ1-3 | medium-sized | TRBV11-3 | CASSLVAGRISGNTIYF
NA | TRBJ2-1 | NA | TRBV6-8 | CAISGGDYNEQFF
NA | TRBJ2-1 | NA | TRBV19 | CASSAPLAPNLDEQFF
TRBD1 | TRBJ1-2 | many | TRBV7-6 | CASSHSGQGADGYTF
NA | TRBJ1-1 | medium-sized | TRBV11-3 | CASSSPERTVNTEAFF
NA | TRBJ2-1 | medium-sized | TRBV6-8 | CAIRVQGSRPNEQFF
TRBD1 | TRBJ1-2 | many | TRBV11-3 | CASSRTGGFGYGYTF
NA | TRBJ1-1 | few | TRBV5-1 | CASSLEGVVTEAFF
NA | TRBJ1-2 | NA | TRBV6-8 | CASSYGTDYGYTF
NA | TRBJ2-5 | NA | TRBV18 | CASTPGAATQYF
NA | TRBJ2-2 | many | TRBV11-3 | CASSLPGSGTGELFF
TRBD1 | TRBJ1-6 | medium-sized | TRBV11-3 | CASSWGWGQGDSPLHF
NA | TRBJ1-3 | medium-sized | TRBV9 | CASSPDTSSGNTIYF
NA | TRBJ2-5 | many | TRBV11-3 | CASSQGGTQETQYF
NA | TRBJ1-4 | few | TRBV9 | CASSVDPTNEKLFF
TRBD1 | TRBJ2-3 | NA | TRBV28 | CATGDSSTDTQYF
NA | TRBJ2-3 | medium-sized | TRBV11-3 | CASSRGGGGTDTQYF
NA | TRBJ2-1 | medium-sized | TRBV6-8 | CASSARINEQFF